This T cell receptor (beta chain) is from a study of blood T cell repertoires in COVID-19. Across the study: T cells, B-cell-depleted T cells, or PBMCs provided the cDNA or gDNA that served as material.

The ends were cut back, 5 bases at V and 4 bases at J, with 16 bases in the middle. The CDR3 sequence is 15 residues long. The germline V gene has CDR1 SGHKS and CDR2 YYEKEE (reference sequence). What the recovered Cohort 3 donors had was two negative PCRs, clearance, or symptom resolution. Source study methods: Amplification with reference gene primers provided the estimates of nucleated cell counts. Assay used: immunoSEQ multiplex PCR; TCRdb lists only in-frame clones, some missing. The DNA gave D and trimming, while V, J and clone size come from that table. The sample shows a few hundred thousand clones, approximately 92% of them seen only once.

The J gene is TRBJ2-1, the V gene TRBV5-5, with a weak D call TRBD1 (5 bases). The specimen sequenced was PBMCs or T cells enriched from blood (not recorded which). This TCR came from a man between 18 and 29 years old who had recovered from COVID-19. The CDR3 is CASSLHSQGYNEQFF. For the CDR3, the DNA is TGTGCCAGCAGTTTGCACTCGCAGGGTTACAATGAGCAGTTCTTC.